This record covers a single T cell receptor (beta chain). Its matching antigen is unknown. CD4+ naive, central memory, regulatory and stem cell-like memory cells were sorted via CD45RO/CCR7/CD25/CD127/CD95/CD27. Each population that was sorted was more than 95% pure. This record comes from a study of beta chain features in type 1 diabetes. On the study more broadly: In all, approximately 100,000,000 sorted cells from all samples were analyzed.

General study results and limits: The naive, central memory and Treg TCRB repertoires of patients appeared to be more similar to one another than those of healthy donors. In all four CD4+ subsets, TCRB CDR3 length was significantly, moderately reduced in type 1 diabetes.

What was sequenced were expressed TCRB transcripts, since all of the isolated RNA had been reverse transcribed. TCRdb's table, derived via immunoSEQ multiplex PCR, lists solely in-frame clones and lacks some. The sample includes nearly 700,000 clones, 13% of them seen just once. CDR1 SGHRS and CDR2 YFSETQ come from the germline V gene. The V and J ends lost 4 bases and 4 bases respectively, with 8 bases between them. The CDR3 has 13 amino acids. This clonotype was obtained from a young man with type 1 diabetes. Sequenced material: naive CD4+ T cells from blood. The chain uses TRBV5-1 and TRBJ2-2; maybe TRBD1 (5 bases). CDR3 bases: TGCGCCAGCAGCAATAGGGGCACCGGGGAGCTGTTTTTT. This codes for CASSNRGTGELFF.